These 8 T cell receptor beta chains originate from one sample sequenced in a study of blood T cell repertoires in COVID-19. The table came from immunoSEQ multiplex PCR; TCRdb's copy has only in-frame clones and leaves some out. The sample lists roughly 240,000 clones; over 75% were seen once. Sequencing input: peripheral blood. All receptors come from a man between 50 and 59 years old with COVID-19, enrolled during active disease.

The chain has TRBV19 and TRBJ2-1; 10 bases agree with TRBD1. J lost 6 bases, V lost 5 bases, and 7 bases had no gene match. Per germline, CDR1 LNHDA and CDR2 SQIVND (reference sequence). This CDR3 is 15 amino acids long. CDR3 DNA sequence: TGTGCCAGTAGTCCACGTAGGGACAGGGGCAATGAGCAGTTCTTC. It is translated as CASSPRRDRGNEQFF.

This chain connects TRBV30 to TRBJ2-5; D gene unclear. Germline CDR1 is GTSNPN and CDR2 is SVGIG (reference sequence). This CDR3 is built from 12 residues. V lost 2 bases and J 5 bases, leaving 9 bases between the germline ends. CDR3 bases: TGTGCCTGGAGTACCCTCCGGGAGACCCAGTACTTC. This translates into CAWSTLRETQYF.

The genes are TRBV19 and TRBJ2-7, with a possible D match to TRBD1 (5 bases). CDR1 is LNHDA and CDR2 is SQIVND in the germline V gene (reference sequence). The length of the CDR3 is 13 residues. Between the trimmed V and J ends, which lost 2 bases and 6 bases, there was a span of 11 bases. The CDR3 DNA reads TGTGCCAGTAGTATATCGCCAGGGATCGAGCAGTACTTC. The encoded protein is CASSISPGIEQYF.

This rearrangement joins TRBV29-1 to TRBJ2-3; TRBD2 agrees at 8 bases. The CDR3 runs 14 residues. Germline V gene lookup returns CDR1 SQVTM and CDR2 ANQGSEA. Losses at the gene ends were 4 bases for V and 0 bases for J; bases not matched to a gene: 3. Written as DNA, the CDR3 is TGCAGCGTTGCAGTAGCGGGGAGCACAGATACGCAGTATTTT. It codes for CSVAVAGSTDTQYF.

The chain combines TRBV10-3 with TRBJ2-7; D is possibly TRBD1 (6 bases). The CDR3 covers 16 residues. CDR1 and CDR2 from the germline V gene are ENHRY and SYGVKD. V gave up 0 bases and J gave up 5 bases, with 17 bases separating them. The CDR3 sequence: CAISESVQGGYNEQYF. The CDR3 DNA reads as TGTGCCATCAGTGAGTCGGTACAGGGTGGGTACAACGAGCAGTACTTC.

This clone came up once. This chain joins TRBV9 and TRBJ2-2; 14 nucleotides line up with TRBD2. With 3 bases clipped from V and 5 bases from J, the junction kept 3 bases outside the gene matches. The CDR3 extends over 16 amino acids. CDR1 and CDR2 (germline): SGDLS, YYNGEE. The CDR3 DNA follows: TGTGCCAGCAGCGCGACTAGCGGGGGGGTAACCGGGGAGCTGTTTTTT. Translation gives CASSATSGGVTGELFF.

V and J are TRBV5-1 and TRBJ2-3; TRBD2 might be the D (5 bases). Germline loops: CDR1 SGHRS, CDR2 YFSETQ. The CDR3 length is 16 residues. Trimming left V 0 bases short and J 2 bases short, with 13 bases between. This CDR3 is CASSLATSRATDTQYF. Here the CDR3 DNA reads TGCGCCAGCAGCTTGGCCACTTCGCGGGCCACAGATACGCAGTATTTT.

This clone was seen a few times. This sequence joins TRBV7-2 and TRBJ1-5, with TRBD1 matching over 7 bases. V was pared by 6 bases and J by 1 base, with 3 bases of the junction left unmatched. The CDR3 sequence is 14 residues long. Germline lookup yields CDR1 SGHTA and CDR2 FQGNSA. The CDR3, as DNA: TGTGCCAGCAGTACACAGGGGAGCAATCAGCCCCAGCATTTT. It is translated as CASSTQGSNQPQHF.